The next 24 T cell receptor beta chains were all read from a single sample in a study of blood T cells in healthy people across ages. Primed by a sample-barcoded 5' primer and a J-beta primer mix, a second PCR proceeded for 7 to 11 cycles. TCRdb itself ran the 5' RACE reads through MiXCR, one entry per CDR3 protein. The sample has about 1,400,000 distinct CDR3 sequences; 42% are singletons. Sequencing input: blood. The receptors come from a woman aged 18-35 years in good health.

The rearrangement joins TRBV20-1 to TRBJ2-1, with 9 bases matching TRBD2. This CDR3 contains 17 residues. Germline V gene lookup returns CDR1 DFQATT and CDR2 SNEGSKA (reference sequence). V was clipped by 6 bases and J by 2 bases; unmatched bases: 14. CDR3 DNA sequence: TGCAGTGCCCCCGGGGGCGGGGGGGCCCTTCCCTACAATGAGCAGTTCTTC. It encodes CSAPGGGGALPYNEQFF.

J is TRBJ2-3 and V is TRBV24-1, with 8 positions matching TRBD1. The CDR3 extends over 18 amino acids. Trimming cost V 4 bases and J 3 bases; bases outside gene matches: 14. CDR1 is KGHDR, CDR2 SFDVKD, per germline. In DNA, the CDR3 is TGTGCCACCAGTGACCCTCCCAGGGGGCCTAAAATAACAGATACGCAGTATTTT. It translates to CATSDPPRGPKITDTQYF.

The CDR3 loop reads CASTQLHEQYF. As DNA, the CDR3 is TGTGCCAGCACCCAACTCCACGAGCAGTACTTC. The V call is TRBV6-6, the J call TRBJ2-7; no firm D call. This CDR3 region has 11 residues. V lost 7 bases and J 5 bases, leaving 9 bases between the germline ends. CDR1 is MNHNY, CDR2 SVGAGI, per germline (reference sequence).

This clonotype turned up a few times. This chain links TRBV14 with TRBJ2-7; tentatively, D is TRBD1 (5 bases). CDR3 size: 17 residues. Germline CDR1 reads SGHDN; CDR2 reads FVKESK. V lost 5 bases and J lost 0, with 20 bases in between. The CDR3: CASSSWGDGASSYEQYF. The CDR3, as DNA: TGTGCCAGCAGCTCCTGGGGCGACGGCGCCTCCTCCTACGAGCAGTACTTC.

The CDR3 DNA is TGTGCTAGTGGTTTGCCGGTGTGGACAGAAACCCACAATGAGCAGTACTTC. Protein: CASGLPVWTETHNEQYF. The chain joins TRBV12-5 to TRBJ2-5; tentative D call: TRBD1 (6 bases). CDR1 and CDR2 from the germline V gene are LGHNT and FRNRAP. This CDR3 region has 17 residues. V lost 2 bases, J lost 11 bases, and 27 bases lay in between.

The rearrangement links TRBV20-1 to TRBJ2-7; 10 nucleotides line up with TRBD1. Losses at the gene ends were 0 bases for V and 3 bases for J; bases not matched to a gene: 8. The CDR3 has 16 residues. CDR1 and CDR2 from the germline V gene are DFQATT and SNEGSKA (reference sequence). CDR3 sequence: CSARDGGTGDLYEQYF. The CDR3 DNA is TGCAGTGCTAGAGATGGTGGGACAGGGGACCTCTACGAGCAGTACTTC.

The CDR3 nucleotides read TGTGCCAGCACCCTCGCGACAGGGTTCGATGGCTACACCTTC. Translation gives CASTLATGFDGYTF. The chain couples TRBV7-9 to TRBJ1-2; TRBD1 aligns across 7 bases. V gave up 7 bases and J gave up 6 bases; unmatched junction bases: 11. The CDR3 spans 14 residues. Germline values: CDR1 SEHNR, CDR2 FQNEAQ (reference sequence).

The sample holds a few counts of this clonotype. J is TRBJ2-1 and V is TRBV7-9; TRBD2 is a possible D gene (5 bases). Germline CDR1 SEHNR, CDR2 FQNEAQ (reference sequence). Between the trimmed V and J ends, which lost 5 bases and 2 bases, there was a span of 13 bases. The CDR3 extends over 15 amino acids. CDR3 region: CASSHRDSTYNEQFF. CDR3 nucleotides: TGTGCCAGCAGCCACCGGGATTCGACCTACAATGAGCAGTTCTTC.

V usage is TRBV27 and J usage is TRBJ1-2; D possibly corresponds to TRBD1 (5 bases). The CDR3 consists of 13 residues. The V and J ends lost 6 bases and 4 bases respectively, with 12 bases between them. Germline V gives CDR1 MNHEY, CDR2 SMNVEV (reference sequence). For the CDR3, the DNA is TGTGCCAGCAGGAAACCGGGGGGCTATGGCTACACCTTC. It yields the protein CASRKPGGYGYTF.

The V call is TRBV3-1, the J call TRBJ2-7; 9 bases map to TRBD1. Germline V lookup: CDR1 LGHDT, CDR2 YNNKEL (reference sequence). The CDR3 totals 17 residues. The V gene end was trimmed by 0 bases and the J gene end by 0 bases; junction bases not matched to a gene: 6. CDR3 DNA sequence: TGTGCCAGCAGCCAAGAAGGGGGGACAGGGAGCTCCTACGAGCAGTACTTC. Translation: CASSQEGGTGSSYEQYF.

As for this clonotype: A clone one base away is much larger, so this may be a read error. This chain uses TRBV20-1 with TRBJ2-5; D not resolved. Between the trimmed V and J ends, which lost 4 bases and 4 bases, there was a span of 4 bases. CDR3 length: 10 residues. CDR1 is DFQATT and CDR2 is SNEGSKA in the germline V gene (reference sequence). Here the CDR3 DNA reads TGCAGTGCTACTAGAGAGACCCAGTACTTC. It encodes CSATRETQYF.

On this clonotype: Since a much larger clone is just one base distant, this may be a read error. This CDR3 is CASSHGIDYEQYF. The CDR3 nucleotides are TGTGCCAGCAGCCACGGGATAGACTACGAGCAGTACTTC. V and J are TRBV3-1 and TRBJ2-7, with a tentative D call TRBD2 (5 bases). The length of the CDR3 is 13 residues. Trimming left V 3 bases short and J 3 bases short, with 9 bases between. The germline gives CDR1 LGHDT, CDR2 YNNKEL (reference sequence).

This clonotype was seen a few times. The chain carries TRBV11-2 and TRBJ2-5, with no clear D. CDR1 is SGHAT and CDR2 is FQNNGV in the germline V gene. Trimming removed 8 bases from V and 2 bases from J, with 15 bases in between. This CDR3 is built from 14 residues. The CDR3, as DNA: TGTGCCAGCGTGCCTAGGGTACAGCAAGAGACCCAGTACTTC. Translation: CASVPRVQQETQYF.

The rearrangement links TRBV3-1 to TRBJ1-2; D may be TRBD1 (6 bases). Per germline, CDR1 LGHDT and CDR2 YNNKEL (reference sequence). CDR3 size: 15 residues. V gave up 4 bases and J gave up 8 bases, with 20 bases separating them. CDR3: CASSPSVGGVGGYTF. DNA for the CDR3: TGTGCCAGCAGCCCGAGTGTGGGGGGCGTAGGCGGCTACACCTTC.

This clonotype was observed a few times. The gene calls are TRBV20-1 and TRBJ2-7, with 7 bases fitting TRBD2. The closer fit of TRBJ2-5 to the DNA end suggests the J call may be wrong. Germline values: CDR1 DFQATT, CDR2 SNEGSKA (reference sequence). The CDR3 contains 14 residues. The CDR3: CSARDRLALETQYF. CDR3 bases: TGCAGTGCTAGAGATAGACTAGCTTTAGAGACCCAGTACTTC.

This clonotype was seen ten or more times. This chain connects TRBV4-1 to TRBJ2-7; TRBD1 aligns across 7 bases. Germline V lookup: CDR1 MGHRA, CDR2 YSYEKL. V trimming: 0 bases; J trimming: 3 bases; junction bases outside the gene matches: 2. This CDR3 has 14 residues. The CDR3 region is CASSQETGDYEQYF. The CDR3, as DNA: TGCGCCAGCAGCCAAGAAACAGGGGACTACGAGCAGTACTTC.

This chain uses TRBV12-3 or TRBV12-4 with TRBJ2-3; a possible D gene is TRBD1 (6 bases). The CDR3 contains 14 residues. The V gene lost 10 bases and the J gene lost 2 bases, with 16 bases spanning the gap. The CDR3 nucleotides read TGTGCCACCAGCAGGGGTGGCGACACAGATACGCAGTATTTT. Encoded protein: CATSRGGDTDTQYF.

The chain recombines TRBV20-1 with TRBJ2-3; 7 bases align to TRBD2. The CDR3 runs 15 residues. Per the germline V gene, CDR1 is DFQATT and CDR2 is SNEGSKA (reference sequence). V dropped 6 bases and J dropped 4; count of bases not matched to a gene: 13. The CDR3 sequence is CSALQRTSVSDTQYF. CDR3 nucleotide sequence: TGCAGTGCCCTTCAGAGAACTAGCGTATCAGATACGCAGTATTTT.

The chain combines TRBV24-1 with TRBJ2-5; D perhaps matches TRBD1 (6 bases). The CDR3 spans 14 residues. The V and J ends lost 8 bases and 11 bases respectively, with 23 bases between them. From germline, CDR1 is KGHDR and CDR2 SFDVKD. The DNA of the CDR3 is TGTGCCACCAAGTGGTACAGGGCAGTATGGGAGCAGTACTTC. Its translation: CATKWYRAVWEQYF.

V and J are TRBV7-2 and TRBJ2-1, with 9 bases aligning to TRBD2. The junction had 5 bases not matched to a gene; V was cut back by 5 bases and J by 3 bases. The CDR3 consists of 15 residues. The germline V gene encodes CDR1 SGHTA and CDR2 FQGNSA. In DNA, the CDR3 is TGTACCAGCAGCCCAGCGGGAGGTCTCTACAATGAGCAGTTCTTC. Translated: CTSSPAGGLYNEQFF.

A few counts support this clonotype. V is TRBV6-5 and J is TRBJ1-1; D gene unclear. With 0 bases removed from V and 10 bases from J, the gap between germline ends came to 12 bases. Looked up from germline, CDR1 is MNHEY and CDR2 is SVGAGI. The CDR3 is made up of 13 amino acids. DNA for the CDR3: TGTGCCAGCAGTTACTCGGAGAGGGCTGTAGCTTTCTTT. It codes for CASSYSERAVAFF.

The V and J genes are TRBV28 and TRBJ2-1; TRBD2 agrees at 7 bases. CDR3 length: 12 amino acids. Germline loops: CDR1 MDHEN, CDR2 SYDVKM. V trimming: 7 bases; J trimming: 6 bases; junction bases outside the gene matches: 3. CDR3 region: CASNSGGNEQFF. The DNA of the CDR3 is TGTGCCAGCAATTCGGGGGGCAATGAGCAGTTCTTC.

Worth noting for this clonotype: At one boundary the junction diverges from the germline segment, which might be a read error. This sequence joins TRBV10-1 and TRBJ2-5, with 9 nucleotides matching TRBD2. Per germline, CDR1 WNHNN and CDR2 SYGVQD (reference sequence). CDR3 length: 15 residues. CDR3 nucleotide sequence: TGCGCCGGCAGTGAGATGACTAGCGGATGGGAGACCCAGTACTTC. It encodes CAGSEMTSGWETQYF.

The CDR3 loop reads CASSHLSSPVSYNSPLHF. CDR3 in DNA: TGTGCCAGCAGCCACCTCTCGAGCCCAGTGTCCTATAATTCACCCCTCCACTTT. V usage is TRBV3-1 and J usage is TRBJ1-6; D remains ambiguous. Germline V lookup: CDR1 LGHDT, CDR2 YNNKEL (reference sequence). The CDR3 totals 18 residues. Trimming left V 3 bases short and J 1 base short, with 16 bases between.